What follows is one T cell receptor (beta chain) and its context. Its target antigen remains unknown. No much larger clonotype is one base removed from it; base qualities were not supplied. TCR beta CDR3 regions were amplified by multiplex PCR with the immunoSEQ immune profiling system according to the manufacturer's instructions. Sequencing was performed on an Illumina NextSeq system. The study's processing was this. The immunoSEQ Analyzer platform handled processing of the sequence data, and clonality was calculated by taking the square root of Simpson's index of productive rearrangements. Jensen-Shannon distance served as the measure of similarity in V and J usage, while OLGA was used to compute CDR3 generation probabilities. Shared CDR3 sequences were searched in the immuneACCESS database (August 2020) and in VDJdb (December 2020). In its TCRdb copy, this immuneACCESS table keeps in-frame sequences only and misses some clones. Where compared with another copy, unresolved V genes explain less than half of these, and the others have no known cause. V and J calls and clone size are copied from that table; D and trimming were computed from the DNA. The sample data list about 36,000 clones, and about 93% of these were observed just once. Less than 0.2% of the sample goes to the ten largest clones.

This sample was taken from a study of monozygotic twins with cystic fibrosis (dated by TCRdb to the early 2020s). Study-level background: Around 3.3 micrograms of fragmented DNA went through approximately 14 PCR cycles to produce barcoded libraries. The study compared TCR beta repertoires within and between 16 monozygotic twin pairs with cystic fibrosis to assess genetic influence on V and J gene usage. The cohort comprised ten female and six male twin pairs aged 2.0 to 36.4 years, median about 9.3 years, mostly children and adolescents. On the day of blood sampling, twins were ranked among 1,060 cohort participants for weight-for-height and for FEVPerc (FEV1 disease centile). Data for three of the twin pairs had been reported earlier in a different context. The investigation overall reported the following: Nucleotide-identical clonotype sharing was significantly higher within monozygotic CF twin pairs than between unrelated CF individuals (P = 0.000026, Mann-Whitney). In 13 of 16 pairs, V gene usage most closely resembled the co-twin's, and the same held for J usage in 8 of 16 pairs, a pattern suggesting genetic constraints. Simpson clonality was generally low (median around 0.01), suggesting a naive-dominated repertoire, with higher clonality in the most severely affected patients. Only a small cohort was studied, and no association of shared CDR3 numbers with age, concordance or disease severity was found.

The twin pairs came from the European Cystic Fibrosis Twin and Sibling Study Cohort, a cohort that recruited patients from 170 or so CF clinics across 14 European countries. Zygosity and CFTR genotype were verified in-house, with zygosity tested by multiplex PCR of nine short tandem repeat loci. Each twin gave a peripheral blood sample, and clinical parameters were documented on that same day of blood sampling. Phenol/chloroform extraction was used to isolate genomic DNA from peripheral blood cells, and the DNA was then kept in TE buffer at 4 degrees C. Deletion took 5 bases off V and 4 bases off J, with a span of 3 bases between the germline ends. Measured from the cysteine to the phenylalanine, the CDR3 is 11 residues long. The sequence is cut down to CDR3 DNA, 33 bases in frame from base 1. CDR1 SGHTA and CDR2 FQGNSA were looked up in the germline V gene.

This receptor was obtained from a boy aged 2-9 years with cystic fibrosis. The chain links TRBV7-2 with TRBJ2-1; there is no confident call for the D gene. The sequencing sample was made of blood. The CDR3 amino acid sequence is: CASSPYNEQFF. The DNA sequence reads TGTGCCAGCAGCCCTTACAATGAGCAGTTCTTC.